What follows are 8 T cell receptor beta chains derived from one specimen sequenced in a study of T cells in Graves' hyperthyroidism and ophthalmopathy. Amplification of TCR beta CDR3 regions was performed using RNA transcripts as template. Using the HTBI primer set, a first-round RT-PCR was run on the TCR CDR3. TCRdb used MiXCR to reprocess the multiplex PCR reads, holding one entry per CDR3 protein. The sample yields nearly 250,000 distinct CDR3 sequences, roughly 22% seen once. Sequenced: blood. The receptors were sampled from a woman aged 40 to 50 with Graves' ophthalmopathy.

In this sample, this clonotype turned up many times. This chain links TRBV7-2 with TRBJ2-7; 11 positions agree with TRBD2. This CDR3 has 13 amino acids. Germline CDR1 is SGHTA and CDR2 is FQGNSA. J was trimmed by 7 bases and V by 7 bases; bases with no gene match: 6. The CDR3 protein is CASTPGLAGEQYF. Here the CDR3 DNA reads TGTGCCAGCACGCCTGGACTAGCGGGTGAGCAGTACTTC.

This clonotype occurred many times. The CDR3 DNA reads TGTGCCAGCAGTTTACCCTCCCCGGGAGCGGCCGAGACCCAGTACTTC. It codes for CASSLPSPGAAETQYF. The chain couples TRBV28 to TRBJ2-5; the D gene is possibly TRBD2 (6 bases). In germline, CDR1 is MDHEN, CDR2 SYDVKM. The CDR3 is 16 amino acids. V lost 2 bases to trimming and J lost 5 bases, with 18 bases between them.

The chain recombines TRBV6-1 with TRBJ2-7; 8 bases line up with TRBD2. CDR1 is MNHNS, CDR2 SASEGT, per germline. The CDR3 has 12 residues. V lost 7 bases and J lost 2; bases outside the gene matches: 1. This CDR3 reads CASKRGPYEQYF. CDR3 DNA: TGTGCCAGCAAGCGGGGGCCCTACGAGCAGTACTTC.

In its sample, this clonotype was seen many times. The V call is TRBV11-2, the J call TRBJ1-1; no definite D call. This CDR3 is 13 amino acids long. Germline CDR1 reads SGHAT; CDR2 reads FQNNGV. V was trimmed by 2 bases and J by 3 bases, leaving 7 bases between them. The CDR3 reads CASSLRSDTEAFF. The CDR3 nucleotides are TGTGCCAGCAGCTTAAGGTCAGACACTGAAGCTTTCTTT.

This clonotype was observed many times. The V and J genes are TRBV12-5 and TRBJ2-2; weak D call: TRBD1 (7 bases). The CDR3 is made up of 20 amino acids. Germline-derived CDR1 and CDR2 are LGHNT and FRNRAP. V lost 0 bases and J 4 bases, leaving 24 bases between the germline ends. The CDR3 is CASGLVVWGSGDSPTGELFF. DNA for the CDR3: TGTGCTAGTGGTTTGGTGGTTTGGGGATCGGGGGACAGCCCCACCGGGGAGCTGTTTTTT.

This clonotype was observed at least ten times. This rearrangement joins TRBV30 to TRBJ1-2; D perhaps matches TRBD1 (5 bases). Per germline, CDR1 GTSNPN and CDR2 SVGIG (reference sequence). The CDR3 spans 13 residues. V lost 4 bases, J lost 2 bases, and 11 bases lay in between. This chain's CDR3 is CAWMGRGNYGYTF. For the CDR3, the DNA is TGTGCCTGGATGGGAAGGGGAAACTATGGCTACACCTTC. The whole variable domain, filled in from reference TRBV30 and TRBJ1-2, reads SQTIHQWPATLVQPVGSPLSLECTVEGTSNPNLYWYRQAAGRGLQLLFYSVGIGQISSEVPQNLSASRPQDRQFILSSKKLLLSDSGFYLCAWMGRGNYGYTFGSGTRLTVV.

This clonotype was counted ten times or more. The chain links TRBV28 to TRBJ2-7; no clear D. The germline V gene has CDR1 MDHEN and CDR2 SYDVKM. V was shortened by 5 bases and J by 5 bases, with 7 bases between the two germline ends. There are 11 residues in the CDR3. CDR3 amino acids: CASSIRNEQYF. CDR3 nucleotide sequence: TGTGCCAGCAGTATACGTAACGAGCAGTACTTC.

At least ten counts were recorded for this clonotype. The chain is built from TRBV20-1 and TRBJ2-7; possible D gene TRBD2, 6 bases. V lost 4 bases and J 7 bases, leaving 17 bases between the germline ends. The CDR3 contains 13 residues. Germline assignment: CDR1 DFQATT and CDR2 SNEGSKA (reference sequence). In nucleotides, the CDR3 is TGCAGTGCTATTAAGGGACTGTTAAATGAGCAGTACTTC. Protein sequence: CSAIKGLLNEQYF.